This TCR beta chain emerged from a study of blood T cell repertoires in COVID-19. Study-wide background: In each case, the material was cDNA or gDNA derived from T cells, B-cell-depleted T cells, or PBMCs.

Residents of 20 to 25 US areas, aged about 18 to 100 years, made up the participants. Membership in each cohort depended on participant-reported clinical history. Cohort 3 donors were reported recovered after two negative PCRs, clearance, or symptom resolution. Using immunoSEQ multiplex PCR, the repertoire was profiled, and TCRdb retains in-frame clones only, with some absent. Of about 310,000 clones listed, about nine tenths are singletons. Germline V gives CDR1 SNHLY, CDR2 FYNNEI. The V gene lost 1 base and the J gene lost 5 bases, with 11 bases spanning the gap. The CDR3 length is 14 residues. The genes are TRBV2 and TRBJ1-2; perhaps TRBD1 as D (5 bases). The sequence came from a woman between 18 and 30 years old who had recovered from COVID-19. The sequenced material came from PBMCs or T cells enriched from blood (not recorded which). The CDR3 region is CASSEDPGLYGYTF. The CDR3 bases are TGTGCCAGCAGTGAAGACCCAGGGCTATATGGCTACACCTTC.